The entry that follows covers one T cell receptor (beta chain) sequence. Antigen: not known. Other autoimmune diseases, uncontrolled infections, pregnancy or lactation led to the exclusion of patients. Diagnosis relied on clinical symptoms, serum thyroxine, TRAb, thyroid ultrasound and orbital computed tomography. These data come from a study of Graves' ophthalmopathy and Graves' hyperthyroidism. From RNA, the CDR3 regions of TCR beta chains were amplified and sequenced. HTBI-primed RT-PCR formed the first round, and a multiplex PCR formed the second. MiXCR was run by TCRdb on the multiplex PCR reads, yielding one entry per CDR3 protein. The sample records around 670,000 distinct CDR3 sequences, roughly 40% being singletons. CDR3 length: 14 residues. Trimming took off 9 bases at V and 0 bases at J, with 11 bases between the two ends. CDR1 KGHDR and CDR2 SFDVKD come from the germline V gene. Broader study findings: The majority of expanded thyroid clonotypes above 0.001 frequency also occurred in blood.

Sequences were obtained from peripheral blood. V and J are TRBV24-1 and TRBJ1-5, with TRBD1 as a possible D gene (5 bases). The sequence was obtained from an adult man with Graves' ophthalmopathy. CDR3 nucleotides: TGTGCCACCTCAGGGCAGTATAGCAATCAGCCCCAGCATTTT. This translates into CATSGQYSNQPQHF.